The clone carrying this T cell receptor beta chain was counted a few times. This entry comes from a study of T-cell reconstitution after alpha-beta-depleted transplantation in children. The TCRbeta library incorporated unique molecular identifiers. TCRdb called the PCR reads again in MiXCR, with one record for every CDR3 protein. This table holds over 550,000 distinct CDR3 sequences, about 10% found once. Germline CDR1 reads KGHSH; CDR2 reads LQKENI. With 6 bases removed from V and 2 bases from J, the gap between germline ends came to 16 bases. The CDR3 loop spans 16 amino acids. The chain has TRBV18 and TRBJ2-2; D might be TRBD1 (5 bases). The source material was PBMCs from the stem cell graft donor, sampled from the stem cell graft. The TCR comes from a human donor who donated a stem cell graft to a child with acute myeloid leukemia. The CDR3 DNA sequence: TGTGCCAGCTCCCGCGACAGAGACTTTAACACCGGGGAGCTGTTTTTT. It is translated as CASSRDRDFNTGELFF.